The 25 T cell receptor beta chains reported below all come from one sample, sequenced in a study of blood T cell repertoires in COVID-19. Some clones are missing from TCRdb's copy, which holds only in-frame ones; the method was immunoSEQ multiplex PCR. The sample yields about 180,000 clones, around 88% seen once. The sequenced sample was peripheral blood. Source of these receptors: a woman between 25 and 40 years old with acute or convalescent COVID-19.

The chain combines TRBV7-6 with TRBJ2-3; 7 bases align to TRBD2. The CDR3 is made up of 17 amino acids. From germline, CDR1 is SGHVS and CDR2 FNYEAQ. V lost 3 bases to trimming and J lost 7 bases; unmatched junction nucleotides: 16. The CDR3 region is CASSFSWGTTRDNTQYF. In nucleotides, the CDR3 is TGTGCCAGCAGCTTCTCGTGGGGGACTACTAGGGATAATACGCAGTATTTT.

The V call is TRBV14, the J call TRBJ2-2; maybe TRBD2 (5 bases). The CDR3 extends over 11 amino acids. Trimming stripped 8 bases from V and 6 bases from J, with 7 bases between. The germline CDR1 and CDR2 sequences are SGHDN and FVKESK. Here the CDR3 DNA reads TGTGCCAGCCGAGGGCCCGGGGAGCTGTTTTTT. It specifies CASRGPGELFF.

The chain employs TRBV13 and TRBJ2-4; D might be TRBD2 (6 bases). V dropped 0 bases and J dropped 0 bases, with 9 bases sitting between them. CDR3 length: 16 residues. Per germline, CDR1 PRHDT and CDR2 FYEKMQ (reference sequence). The CDR3 nucleotides are TGTGCCAGCAGCTTAGGTCGGGAGCGAGCCAAAAACATTCAGTACTTC. Protein sequence: CASSLGRERAKNIQYF.

This chain joins TRBV30 and TRBJ1-2, with D maybe TRBD1 (5 bases). The CDR3 extends over 14 amino acids. Germline CDR1 and CDR2: GTSNPN and SVGIG (reference sequence). Trimming removed 3 bases at V and 6 bases at J, with 17 bases between. CDR3 coding DNA: TGTGCCTGGAGCTACCAGGGCCTCAGTGATGGCTACACCTTC. Its translation is CAWSYQGLSDGYTF.

This clone has a single count. The CDR3 reads CAIGGRVAITDTQYF. CDR3 in DNA: TGTGCCATCGGTGGGAGGGTAGCGATCACAGATACGCAGTATTTT. The genes are TRBV10-3 and TRBJ2-3, with 7 bases fitting TRBD2. The CDR3 sequence is 15 residues long. Germline V gene sequence: CDR1 ENHRY, CDR2 SYGVKD. Germline trimming cut 8 bases from V and 2 bases from J; bases unmatched to any gene: 10.

The chain has TRBV28 and TRBJ2-7; D uncertain. Germline CDR1 is MDHEN and CDR2 is SYDVKM. Trimming removed 3 bases at V and 2 bases at J, with 5 bases between. This CDR3 spans 12 amino acids. CDR3 DNA sequence: TGTGCCAGCAGTTTCTTTACCTACGAGCAGTACTTC. Residues: CASSFFTYEQYF.

The chain combines TRBV2 with TRBJ2-7; 9 bases match TRBD2. The V gene's germline CDR1 is SNHLY and CDR2 FYNNEI. The CDR3 is 15 amino acids. V trimming: 6 bases; J trimming: 8 bases; junction bases outside the gene matches: 14. The CDR3 region is CASSSLASGTLKQYF. DNA of the CDR3: TGTGCCAGCAGCTCATTGGCTAGCGGGACCTTAAAGCAGTACTTC.

This clone has only a few counts. The chain links TRBV11-3 to TRBJ2-5; D remains ambiguous. The V gene lost 3 bases and the J gene lost 4 bases, with 9 bases spanning the gap. Per germline, CDR1 SGHNT and CDR2 YENEEA. There are 13 residues in the CDR3. The CDR3 DNA sequence: TGTGCCAGCAGCTTGGTTGGCCTAGAGACCCAGTACTTC. Its protein product is CASSLVGLETQYF.

The chain employs TRBV6-5 and TRBJ2-7; TRBD2 agrees at 13 bases. This CDR3 is built from 14 residues. Germline values: CDR1 MNHEY, CDR2 SVGAGI. V was pared by 7 bases and J by 2 bases, with 2 bases of the junction left unmatched. The CDR3 region is CASIGLAGAYEQYF. The CDR3 nucleotides read TGTGCCAGCATAGGACTAGCGGGAGCCTACGAGCAGTACTTC.

This chain connects TRBV11-2 to TRBJ2-2; 8 nucleotides match TRBD2. The CDR3 is 15 amino acids. After removal of 3 bases from V and 1 base from J, the junction contained 1 base not matched to a gene. Germline CDR1 and CDR2: SGHAT and FQNNGV. CDR3 region: CASSFAGGNTGELFF. For the CDR3, the DNA is TGTGCCAGCAGCTTTGCGGGAGGGAACACCGGGGAGCTGTTTTTT.

The rearrangement links TRBV28 to TRBJ2-7; D is undetermined. The germline gives CDR1 MDHEN, CDR2 SYDVKM. V was trimmed by 4 bases and J by 4 bases, leaving 5 bases between them. The CDR3 is 11 residues long. The CDR3 bases are TGTGCCAGCAGTTCTATTTACGAGCAGTACTTC. Protein sequence: CASSSIYEQYF.

The chain recombines TRBV18 with TRBJ1-2; possibly TRBD1 for D (5 bases). In germline, CDR1 is KGHSH, CDR2 LQKENI. The CDR3 has 12 amino acids. V shed 2 bases and J shed 5 bases, with 6 bases lying between them. CDR3 nucleotides: TGTGCCAGCTCACCAGACAGTTATGGCTACACCTTC. Its translation: CASSPDSYGYTF.

The chain couples TRBV3-1 (or the pseudogene TRBV3-2) to TRBJ2-6; no clear D. Trimming stripped 0 bases from V and 0 bases from J, with 3 bases between. Germline loops: CDR1 LGHDT, CDR2 YNNKEL (reference sequence). The CDR3 sequence is 15 residues long. CDR3 in DNA: TGTGCCAGCAGCCAAGACATCTCTGGGGCCAACGTCCTGACTTTC. Residues: CASSQDISGANVLTF.

The genes are TRBV5-4 and TRBJ2-1; tentatively, D is TRBD2 (6 bases). CDR1 is SGHNT and CDR2 is YYREEE in the germline V gene (reference sequence). Trimming removed 4 bases from V and 5 bases from J, with 13 bases in between. CDR3 length equals 14 residues. In DNA form, the CDR3 reads TGTGCCAGCAGCCCCGGGGGACTTAACAATGAGCAGTTCTTC. Its translation is CASSPGGLNNEQFF.

The J gene is TRBJ1-1, the V gene TRBV5-1; 7 nucleotides match TRBD1. Germline assignment: CDR1 SGHRS and CDR2 YFSETQ. The CDR3 totals 14 residues. V lost 4 bases to trimming and J lost 4 bases; unmatched junction nucleotides: 7. The CDR3 loop is CASSTGQALTEAFF. In nucleotides, the CDR3 is TGCGCCAGCAGCACCGGACAGGCGCTCACTGAAGCTTTCTTT.

The rearrangement links TRBV7-9 to TRBJ2-2; a possible D gene is TRBD2 (6 bases). Per germline, CDR1 SEHNR and CDR2 FQNEAQ (reference sequence). V lost 0 bases and J lost 3, with 14 bases in between. This CDR3 is 17 amino acids long. CDR3 protein: CASSLAVASEDTGELFF. The CDR3 nucleotides read TGTGCCAGCAGCTTAGCGGTTGCTAGCGAGGACACCGGGGAGCTGTTTTTT.

This rearrangement joins TRBV9 to TRBJ2-7; D not resolved. Per the germline V gene, CDR1 is SGDLS and CDR2 is YYNGEE. This CDR3 contains 14 residues. Trimming pared 0 bases from V and 6 bases from J, leaving 13 bases between. CDR3: CASSVDYMRGEQYF. Here the CDR3 DNA reads TGTGCCAGCAGCGTAGATTATATGAGAGGCGAGCAGTACTTC. The whole variable domain, filled in from reference TRBV9 and TRBJ2-7, reads DSGVTQTPKHLITATGQRVTLRCSPRSGDLSVYWYQQSLDQGLQFLIQYYNGEERAKGNILERFSAQQFPDLHSELNLSSLELGDSALYFCASSVDYMRGEQYFGPGTRLTVT.

The chain links TRBV5-1 to TRBJ2-3, with unresolved D. Trimming left V 7 bases short and J 0 bases short, with 9 bases between. The CDR3 contains 13 residues. Per the germline V gene, CDR1 is SGHRS and CDR2 is YFSETQ. DNA of the CDR3: TGCGCCAGCTGCGAGACTAGCACAGATACGCAGTATTTT. This gives the protein CASCETSTDTQYF.

The chain has TRBV19 and TRBJ2-3; D is ambiguous. The length of the CDR3 is 13 residues. CDR1 is LNHDA, CDR2 SQIVND, per germline (reference sequence). V gave up 1 base and J gave up 1 base, with 3 bases separating them. CDR3 DNA: TGTGCCAGTAGTATAGGCGGCACAGATACGCAGTATTTT. It encodes CASSIGGTDTQYF.

The chain employs TRBV5-5 and TRBJ2-2, with 8 bases identical to TRBD1. This CDR3 is built from 13 residues. V lost 4 bases, J lost 4 bases, and 0 bases stayed unmatched. CDR1 SGHKS and CDR2 YYEKEE come from the germline V gene (reference sequence). The CDR3 spells CASSGQGTGELFF. DNA for the CDR3: TGTGCCAGCAGCGGACAGGGCACCGGGGAGCTGTTTTTT.

As DNA, the CDR3 is TGTGCCGCCAATCGTGGGACAGTGAGTACCGAGCAGTACTTC. Translating gives CAANRGTVSTEQYF. This chain links TRBV28 with TRBJ2-7; TRBD1 matches 7 bases. Germline lookup yields CDR1 MDHEN and CDR2 SYDVKM. With V trimmed by 11 bases and J by 6 bases, 16 bases remained unmatched. The CDR3 spans 14 residues.

This sequence joins TRBV28 and TRBJ1-5; 7 bases line up with TRBD1. The CDR3 is 15 residues long. The V gene end was trimmed by 6 bases and the J gene end by 3 bases; junction bases not matched to a gene: 8. Germline CDR1 MDHEN, CDR2 SYDVKM. CDR3 region: CASSARGQTNQPQHF. The CDR3 nucleotides are TGTGCCAGCAGCGCCCGGGGACAGACCAATCAGCCCCAGCATTTT.

The DNA of the CDR3 is TGTGCCTGGTCCGGGCTAGCGGGAGTGGTAGATACGCAGTATTTT. Encoded protein: CAWSGLAGVVDTQYF. The V call is TRBV30, the J call TRBJ2-3; 10 bases match TRBD2. The CDR3 extends over 15 amino acids. Germline V gene lookup returns CDR1 GTSNPN and CDR2 SVGIG (reference sequence). Trimming took 5 bases from V and 5 from J; bases not matched to a gene: 10.

V is TRBV18 and J is TRBJ1-2; D is unclear. CDR1 and CDR2 from the germline V gene are KGHSH and LQKENI. V was pared by 0 bases and J by 5 bases, with 10 bases between. This CDR3 has 14 residues. In DNA form, the CDR3 reads TGTGCCAGCTCACCACCGGGAAGGACTTATGGCTACACCTTC. This codes for CASSPPGRTYGYTF.

CDR3 sequence reads: CASRPGTGFYEQYF. CDR3 sequence (DNA): TGTGCCAGCAGGCCCGGGACAGGCTTTTACGAGCAGTACTTC. J is TRBJ2-7 and V is TRBV27, with 8 bases aligning to TRBD1. Germline CDR1 is MNHEY and CDR2 is SMNVEV (reference sequence). This CDR3 has 14 amino acids. J was trimmed by 4 bases and V by 6 bases; bases with no gene match: 8.